This T cell receptor (beta chain) emerged from a study of CD8+CD57+ T cells in acquired aplastic anemia. Study as a whole: Sorted CD4+ and CD8+ cells gave an average of roughly 3.5 ug of DNA. Notes on the study in general: There were approximately 27 CD8+ CDR3 sequences that occurred in both patients and controls.

About this clonotype itself: The antigen remains unidentified.

Individuals selected for sequencing had exhibited CD8+CD57+ cell expansion on flow cytometry. All participating patients were living with severe acquired aplastic anemia. The TCR beta profiling, which covered VDJ combination and CDR3 sequence, was carried out using genomic DNA as the template. TCRdb analysed the reads with MiXCR anew, one entry per CDR3 protein. The sample lists hundreds of thousands of distinct CDR3 sequences, about half occurring once. Germline V gives CDR1 MGHDK, CDR2 SYGVNS. CDR3 length equals 13 residues. Trimming removed 2 bases at V and 5 bases at J, with 6 bases between. The sequence was obtained from a human donor with aplastic anemia. The specimen was sorted CD4+, CD8+, or CD8+CD57+ T cells (not recorded which) from PBMCs. The V gene is TRBV25-1, the J gene TRBJ1-4, with D hard to call. CDR3 DNA sequence: TGTGCCAGCAGTGAAACAGCGAATGAAAAACTGTTTTTT. Translated: CASSETANEKLFF.